Listed below are T cell receptor beta chains from one sample, sequenced in a study of low-dose radiotherapy and immunotherapy resistance in tumors. TCRdb redid the calling of the reads with MiXCR, one entry per CDR3 protein. This repertoire shows some 82,000 distinct CDR3 sequences, approximately 20% found once; its top ten account for 4.5% to 7.5%. The sequences come from PBMCs, collected before treatment. Receptor source: a male donor with prostate cancer. Each CDR3 is given with its conserved first and last residue. Each record gives: CDR3 length, V gene, D gene, clone size, J gene, CDR3 protein, CDR3 DNA. D genes are given only for firm matches. Where a row states a size, it is once, few, many or the class of an expanded clone; other rows omit it.

>15|TRBV7-2|TRBD1|many|TRBJ1-2
CASSLVLGQGVGYTF
TGTGCCAGCAGCTTAGTTCTCGGACAGGGGGTTGGCTACACCTTC
>15|TRBV10-3|TRBD1|.|TRBJ2-7
CAISVTGGAVYEQYF
TGTGCCATCAGTGTAACAGGGGGCGCGGTATACGAGCAGTACTTC
>20|TRBV19|.|many|TRBJ1-5
CASSPSRHGTGQGDSQPQHF
TGTGCCAGTAGTCCCTCCCGGCACGGGACCGGGCAGGGCGACAGTCAGCCCCAGCATTTT
>12|TRBV29-1|TRBD1|many|TRBJ1-1
CSVMTGETEAFF
TGCAGCGTTATGACAGGGGAAACTGAAGCTTTCTTT
>15|TRBV7-8|.|many|TRBJ2-1
CASRSGGFGRNEQFF
TGTGCCAGCAGATCTGGGGGTTTTGGGCGCAATGAGCAGTTCTTC
>14|TRBV5-4|TRBD2|medium-sized|TRBJ2-1
CASSLAGEMNEQFF
TGTGCCAGCAGCTTAGCGGGAGAGATGAATGAGCAGTTCTTC
>15|TRBV20-1|.|.|TRBJ2-3
CSAAGVWQGIDTQYF
TGCAGTGCTGCTGGCGTGTGGCAGGGTATTGATACGCAGTATTTT
>22|TRBV29-1|TRBD1|many|TRBJ2-1
CSVDLAGQGRGSARFGYNEQFF
TGCAGCGTTGACTTGGCGGGACAGGGGCGGGGTAGCGCCCGCTTTGGTTACAATGAGCAGTTCTTC
>12|TRBV6-2/TRBV6-3|.|many|TRBJ2-5
CASSINKETQYF
TGTGCCAGCAGCATTAACAAAGAGACCCAGTACTTC
>13|TRBV12-3/TRBV12-4|TRBD2|few|TRBJ2-1
CASSSGLAAEQFF
TGTGCCAGCAGTTCCGGACTAGCAGCTGAGCAGTTCTTC
>13|TRBV4-1|.|many|TRBJ1-1
CASSRVGNTEAFF
TGCGCCAGCAGCCGCGTGGGGAACACTGAAGCTTTCTTT
>16|TRBV3-1|.|many|TRBJ2-2
CASSQVRWKNTGELFF
TGTGCCAGCAGCCAAGTCCGCTGGAAGAACACCGGGGAGCTGTTTTTT
>16|TRBV10-3|TRBD2|.|TRBJ2-1
CAISERLAGVGDEQFF
TGTGCCATCAGTGAGAGACTAGCGGGAGTTGGGGATGAGCAGTTCTTC
>12|TRBV5-4|.|many|TRBJ2-1
CASSSLTHEQFF
TGTGCCAGCAGCTCCCTTACGCATGAGCAGTTCTTC
>15|TRBV5-1|.|many|TRBJ2-1
CASTQGGTANNEQFF
TGCGCCAGCACTCAAGGGGGGACAGCTAACAATGAGCAGTTCTTC
>13|TRBV24-1|.|many|TRBJ2-7
CATAAGGAYEQYF
TGTGCCACAGCCGCCGGCGGGGCCTACGAGCAGTACTTC
>15|TRBV5-1|TRBD1|.|TRBJ1-2
CASSLGTGTAGGYTF
TGCGCCAGCAGCTTGGGGACAGGGACCGCCGGCGGCTACACCTTC
>15|TRBV3-1|.|many|TRBJ1-3
CASSQGGFSGNTIYF
TGTGCCAGCAGCCAGGGCGGGTTCTCTGGAAACACCATATATTTT
>15|TRBV6-2/TRBV6-3|.|many|TRBJ2-1
CASSEQTSFYNEQFF
TGTGCCAGCAGTGAACAAACATCATTTTACAATGAGCAGTTCTTC
>14|TRBV20-1|.|many|TRBJ2-5
CSARDGGTQETQYF
TGCAGTGCTAGAGACGGCGGGACCCAAGAGACCCAGTACTTC
>12|TRBV20-1|.|many|TRBJ1-5
CSASMEDQPQHF
TGCAGTGCTAGTATGGAGGATCAGCCCCAGCATTTT
>15|TRBV15|TRBD1|many|TRBJ2-7
CATSRGGTGGREQYF
TGTGCCACCAGCAGAGGTGGGACAGGGGGCCGGGAGCAGTACTTC
>16|TRBV25-1|.|many|TRBJ2-2
CASSDDGGANTGELFF
TGTGCCAGCAGTGACGACGGAGGGGCGAACACCGGGGAGCTGTTTTTT
>15|TRBV12-3/TRBV12-4|.|many|TRBJ2-1
CASSPQGGGYNEQFF
TGTGCCAGCAGTCCCCAAGGGGGGGGCTACAATGAGCAGTTCTTC
>15|TRBV6-1|.|many|TRBJ2-1
CASSDGRGPYNEQFF
TGTGCCAGCAGTGATGGCCGGGGGCCCTACAATGAGCAGTTCTTC
>14|TRBV4-3|TRBD1|many|TRBJ1-6
CASSNRGHNSPLHF
TGCGCCAGCAGCAACAGGGGCCATAATTCACCCCTCCACTTT
>14|TRBV9|TRBD1|.|TRBJ2-7
CASSVSGQGLEQYF
TGTGCCAGCAGCGTATCGGGACAGGGGCTCGAGCAGTACTTC
>17|TRBV7-2|TRBD2|many|TRBJ2-1
CASSERTSGVIGGEQFF
TGTGCCAGCAGCGAGCGGACTAGCGGGGTAATCGGCGGTGAGCAGTTCTTC
>14|TRBV5-1|.|many|TRBJ1-1
CASSFDRLNTEAFF
TGCGCCAGCAGCTTTGACAGGTTGAACACTGAAGCTTTCTTT
>15|TRBV5-4|.|.|TRBJ2-7
CASSLGGTVSYEQYF
TGTGCCAGCAGCTTGGGAGGGACCGTCTCCTACGAGCAGTACTTC
>12|TRBV7-8|.|many|TRBJ1-2
CASSNNRVSRSF
TGTGCCAGCAGCAACAACAGGGTTTCTCGATCCTTC
>14|TRBV12-3/TRBV12-4|.|.|TRBJ1-4
CASRPDRVREKLFF
TGTGCCAGCAGGCCGGACCGCGTAAGAGAAAAACTGTTTTTT
>15|TRBV5-1|TRBD2|many|TRBJ2-3
CASRGTSGATDTQYF
TGCGCCAGCAGAGGGACTAGCGGGGCCACAGATACGCAGTATTTT
>16|TRBV20-1|TRBD1|many|TRBJ2-2
CSARPSGTGAPGELFF
TGCAGTGCTAGACCCTCCGGGACAGGGGCCCCCGGGGAGCTGTTTTTT
>17|TRBV10-3|TRBD2|many|TRBJ2-1
CAISGVSGTSGSDEQFF
TGTGCCATCAGTGGGGTAAGCGGGACTAGCGGGAGCGATGAGCAGTTCTTC
>13|TRBV9|.|many|TRBJ2-1
CASSSSPGNEQFF
TGTGCCAGCAGCTCATCCCCAGGGAATGAGCAGTTCTTC
>13|TRBV25-1|.|.|TRBJ1-1
CASKRGGETEAFF
TGTGCCAGCAAAAGGGGGGGGGAGACTGAAGCTTTCTTT
>15|TRBV7-6|TRBD1|.|TRBJ1-2
CASSLRAGTDYGYTF
TGTGCCAGCAGCTTAAGGGCCGGGACAGACTATGGCTACACCTTC
>15|TRBV10-3|TRBD2|many|TRBJ2-7
CAISAGTSVTYEQYF
TGTGCCATCAGTGCGGGGACTAGCGTAACCTACGAGCAGTACTTC
>16|TRBV5-1|TRBD2|many|TRBJ2-7
CASSLAASGDLYEQYF
TGCGCCAGCAGCTTGGCCGCTAGCGGGGACCTCTACGAGCAGTACTTC
>15|TRBV6-6|.|many|TRBJ2-3
CASSYSTRRGDTQYF
TGTGCCAGCAGTTACTCAACCCGTCGAGGAGATACGCAGTATTTT